Shown below are 20 T cell receptor beta chains from a single sample sequenced in a study of regulatory T cells in long-lasting Graves disease. Construction of TCR beta libraries relied on iRepertoire HTBI primers and on Arm-PCR targeting CDR3 regions. TCRdb re-analysed the multiplex PCR reads in MiXCR, keeping a single row per CDR3 protein. The sample lists about 530,000 distinct CDR3 sequences; roughly a sixth were seen once. Sample time point: newly diagnosed GD, antithyroid drugs for less than 3 months. The TCR library was made from RNA that had been extracted from PBMCs in TRIzol. The same specimen was also included in a second study, on T cells in Graves' hyperthyroidism and ophthalmopathy.

Sequencing used peripheral blood mononuclear cells (PBMCs), obtained at new diagnosis, from a patient treated with antithyroid drugs. The receptor set was obtained from a woman aged 35-60 years with Graves disease.

There are a few counts of this clonotype. This may arise from a read error, as a much more abundant clone is one base away. The chain has TRBV12-3 or TRBV12-4 and TRBJ1-5; D gene ambiguous. The CDR3 extends over 16 amino acids. The CDR3 DNA is TGTGCCAGCAGTTTAGTTGCAGGTTATAGCAATCAGCCCCCGCATTTT. As protein: CASSLVAGYSNQPPHF.

The chain uses TRBV7-2 and TRBJ2-3; 8 nucleotides line up with TRBD2. CDR1 and CDR2 (germline): SGHTA, FQGNSA. V gave up 5 bases and J gave up 6 bases; unmatched junction bases: 10. There are 15 residues in the CDR3. CDR3 nucleotides: TGTGCCAGCAGCGGGGCGGGGGGCCTTAGGGATACGCAGTATTTT. Translation: CASSGAGGLRDTQYF.

The rearrangement joins TRBV19 to TRBJ1-6, with 7 positions matching TRBD1. V dropped 3 bases and J dropped 9; count of bases not matched to a gene: 5. The CDR3 runs to 14 residues. CDR1 LNHDA and CDR2 SQIVND come from the germline V gene (reference sequence). In DNA form, the CDR3 reads TGTGCCAGTAGTATTTGGACAGGAGGTTCACCCCTCCACTTT. This encodes CASSIWTGGSPLHF.

There are many counts of this clonotype. The chain joins TRBV29-1 to TRBJ1-1, with D possibly TRBD1 on 6 matching bases. There are 14 residues in the CDR3. Germline V CDR1 and CDR2: SQVTM, ANQGSEA. V was clipped by 4 bases and J by 3 bases, with 15 bases between them. For the CDR3, the DNA is TGCAGCGTTGGGGAGGGCAGGGGTTACACTGAAGCTTTCTTT. Protein product: CSVGEGRGYTEAFF.

This clonotype was seen repeatedly, ten times or more. The chain carries TRBV3-1 and TRBJ1-1, with D uncertain. Germline V lookup: CDR1 LGHDT, CDR2 YNNKEL (reference sequence). V dropped 4 bases and J dropped 3 bases, with 12 bases sitting between them. The length of the CDR3 is 14 residues. The CDR3 loop reads CASSPAPAHTEAFF. CDR3 DNA: TGTGCCAGCAGCCCGGCCCCGGCGCACACTGAAGCTTTCTTT. The full variable domain, completed using reference TRBV3-1 and TRBJ1-1, is DTAVSQTPKYLVTQMGNDKSIKCEQNLGHDTMYWYKQDSKKFLKIMFSYNNKELIINETVPNRFSPKSPDKAHLNLHINSLELGDSAVYFCASSPAPAHTEAFFGQGTRLTVV.

V usage is TRBV5-1 and J usage is TRBJ2-3; 9 bases fit TRBD1. V shed 3 bases, J shed 0 bases, and the junction held 8 bases outside the gene matches. The CDR3 is made up of 17 amino acids. Germline CDR1 and CDR2: SGHRS and YFSETQ. The CDR3 region has the DNA TGCGCCAGCAGCTCGGCACCACAGGGGGCGAGCACAGATACGCAGTATTTT. Residues: CASSSAPQGASTDTQYF.

The rearrangement uses TRBV2 and TRBJ1-2; D call uncertain. Trimming took 6 bases from V and 8 from J, leaving 10 bases between them. Germline assignment: CDR1 SNHLY and CDR2 FYNNEI. The CDR3 consists of 11 residues. CDR3 region: CASSVSGGYTF. CDR3 in DNA: TGTGCCAGCAGCGTATCTGGGGGCTACACCTTC. The whole variable domain, filled in from reference TRBV2 and TRBJ1-2, reads EPEVTQTPSHQVTQMGQEVILRCVPISNHLYFYWYRQILGQKVEFLVSFYNNEISEKSEIFDDQFSVERPDGSNFTLKIRSTKLEDSAMYFCASSVSGGYTFGSGTRLTVV.

This clonotype was seen only a few times. This chain joins TRBV24-1 and TRBJ2-2; perhaps D is TRBD1 or TRBD2 (5 bases each). CDR3 length equals 14 residues. Germline V gives CDR1 KGHDR, CDR2 SFDVKD. With 8 bases removed from V and 0 bases from J, the gap between germline ends came to 9 bases. The CDR3 bases are TGTGCCACCACCGGGACCTCGAACACCGGGGAGCTGTTTTTT. Protein sequence: CATTGTSNTGELFF.

Ten or more counts support this clonotype. This chain links TRBV5-6 with TRBJ2-7; D remains ambiguous. Germline V gene lookup returns CDR1 SGHDT and CDR2 YYEEEE. This CDR3 is built from 15 residues. The V and J ends lost 4 bases and 0 bases respectively, with 14 bases between them. CDR3 amino acids: CASSLPGEASYEQYF. The CDR3 DNA reads TGTGCCAGCAGCCTCCCTGGGGAAGCCTCCTACGAGCAGTACTTC.

This clonotype was seen ten or more times. The rearrangement links TRBV3-1 to TRBJ2-4; D is possibly TRBD1 (6 bases). The ends were cut back, 1 base at V and 0 bases at J, with 13 bases in the middle. CDR3 length equals 17 residues. CDR1 and CDR2 from the germline V gene are LGHDT and YNNKEL (reference sequence). The CDR3 reads CASSQGQGNLAKNIQYF. The DNA for the CDR3 is TGTGCCAGCAGCCAAGGGCAGGGGAACCTAGCCAAAAACATTCAGTACTTC.

This clonotype has a count of ten or more. The chain is built from TRBV5-1 and TRBJ2-7; no clear D. The germline gives CDR1 SGHRS, CDR2 YFSETQ. Trimming pared 0 bases from V and 9 bases from J, leaving 16 bases between. This CDR3 spans 14 amino acids. The CDR3 nucleotides read TGCGCCAGCAGCTTGGCCGTGGCCGACCCGAGGCAGTACTTC. This codes for CASSLAVADPRQYF. Complete variable domain (other parts from reference TRBV5-1 and TRBJ2-7): KAGVTQTPRYLIKTRGQQVTLSCSPISGHRSVSWYQQTPGQGLQFLFEYFSETQRNKGNFPGRFSGRQFSNSRSEMNVSTLELGDSALYLCASSLAVADPRQYFGPGTRLTVT.

This clonotype was detected ten times or more. The chain employs TRBV30 and TRBJ2-3, with 8 bases aligning to TRBD2. V shed 2 bases and J 5 bases; nucleotides not matched to a gene: 9. The V gene's germline CDR1 is GTSNPN and CDR2 SVGIG (reference sequence). The CDR3 sequence is 15 residues long. The CDR3 DNA reads as TGTGCCTGGAGTCCCGGACTAGCTCCGGGAGATACGCAGTATTTT. Amino acid sequence: CAWSPGLAPGDTQYF.

This clonotype has ten or more counts. In DNA, the CDR3 is TGTGCCACCTCGGGAGCTAACTATGGCTACACCTTC. This encodes CATSGANYGYTF. The chain carries TRBV13 and TRBJ1-2; no definite D call. Germline values: CDR1 PRHDT, CDR2 FYEKMQ (reference sequence). The CDR3 sequence is 12 residues long. The germline V and J ends were trimmed by 10 bases and 0 bases, with 9 bases remaining between them.

The chain carries TRBV18 and TRBJ1-1; D is unresolved. The CDR3 loop spans 13 amino acids. CDR1 and CDR2 from the germline V gene are KGHSH and LQKENI. Trimming removed 5 bases from V and 4 bases from J, with 11 bases in between. CDR3 protein: CASSKKVGTEAFF. The CDR3 nucleotides are TGTGCCAGCTCAAAGAAGGTGGGCACTGAAGCTTTCTTT.

The sample holds a few counts of this clonotype. The gene calls are TRBV7-9 and TRBJ1-2, with D possibly TRBD1 on 5 matching bases. The V gene's germline CDR1 is SEHNR and CDR2 FQNEAQ (reference sequence). This CDR3 has 15 amino acids. Trimming cost V 0 bases and J 6 bases, with 14 bases left between them. The CDR3 loop reads CASSLAPQGTDGYTF. The DNA of the CDR3 is TGTGCCAGCAGCTTAGCGCCTCAGGGAACGGATGGCTACACCTTC.

The table lists this clonotype with many counts. The V call is TRBV7-3, the J call TRBJ2-3; 8 bases align to TRBD2. Near its end, the DNA agrees better with TRBJ2-1, so the J call may be wrong. This CDR3 spans 13 amino acids. Per germline, CDR1 SGHTA and CDR2 FQGTGA. The CDR3 DNA is TGTGCCAGCAGCTTTTCAGCGGGGGATAGGCAGTTCTTC. Amino acid sequence: CASSFSAGDRQFF.

This clonotype appeared a few times. V and J are TRBV20-1 and TRBJ1-1; D uncertain. This CDR3 spans 11 amino acids. Germline lookup yields CDR1 DFQATT and CDR2 SNEGSKA (reference sequence). V was cut by 5 bases and J by 0 bases, with 4 bases left in between. CDR3 in amino acids: CSAELNTEAFF. As DNA, the CDR3 is TGCAGTGCTGAACTGAACACTGAAGCTTTCTTT.

This clonotype was detected ten times or more. This chain joins TRBV7-8 and TRBJ1-1; 9 bases map to TRBD1. Unmatched junction bases numbered 14, after V lost 5 bases and J lost 4 bases. This CDR3 comprises 17 residues. The germline V gene has CDR1 SGHVS and CDR2 FQNEAQ. The CDR3 protein is CASSLETGGTGSTEAFF. The CDR3 coding sequence is TGTGCCAGCAGCCTAGAGACAGGGGGAACGGGTTCCACTGAAGCTTTCTTT.

A word on this clonotype: A single base separates this from a much larger clone, so it may be a read error. This chain connects TRBV12-3 or TRBV12-4 to TRBJ1-5, with TRBD1 as a possible D gene (5 bases). The length of the CDR3 is 19 residues. CDR3 nucleotide sequence: TGTGCCAGCAGCAACCGCGGTATGACAGCCTCTTATAGCAATCAGTCCCAGCATTTT. This translates into CASSNRGMTASYSNQSQHF.

V usage is TRBV5-6 and J usage is TRBJ2-1; TRBD1 agrees at 9 bases. This CDR3 region has 13 residues. Looked up from germline, CDR1 is SGHDT and CDR2 is YYEEEE. The V gene end was trimmed by 5 bases and the J gene end by 8 bases; junction bases not matched to a gene: 5. CDR3 sequence: CASRGQGIHEQFF. CDR3 in DNA: TGTGCCAGCAGGGGACAGGGCATACATGAGCAGTTCTTC.